What follows are 15 T cell receptor beta chains derived from one specimen sequenced in a study of shared clonotypes between healthy human individuals. Selected positively for CCR7 and CD45RO-negative, naive CD8 cells excluded terminally differentiated effector memory CD45RA+ cells. The assay was immunoSEQ multiplex PCR, and TCRdb's table has in-frame clones only and misses some. The sample consists of about 2.2 million clones, 80% to 95% of them appearing once. What was sequenced was naive CD8+ T cells from PBMCs. These receptors were taken from a man aged 18 to 30 in good health. Some clones in this sample may be carry-over from other donors' samples.

This clone was seen a single time. The chain couples TRBV27 to TRBJ1-5; D gene uncertain. The CDR3 has 14 amino acids. V gave up 10 bases and J gave up 0 bases, with 13 bases separating them. Germline CDR1 reads MNHEY; CDR2 reads SMNVEV (reference sequence). CDR3 DNA sequence: TGTGCCACCAAGCCCGGGAATAGCAATCAGCCCCAGCATTTT. The encoded protein is CATKPGNSNQPQHF.

With respect to this clone: Other DNA variants within this sample encode the same CDR3. The rearrangement joins TRBV6-5 to TRBJ1-1; a possible D gene is TRBD1 (6 bases). Germline CDR1 MNHEY, CDR2 SVGAGI. Trimming took off 2 bases at V and 5 bases at J, with 9 bases between the two ends. CDR3 length equals 13 residues. DNA for the CDR3: TGTGCCAGCAGTTACAGGAGGGGGACTGAAGCTTTCTTT. Its protein product is CASSYRRGTEAFF.

CDR3 loop: CASSLKQDEVPYEQYF. CDR3 DNA sequence: TGTGCCAGCAGTCTTAAACAGGACGAAGTTCCCTACGAGCAGTACTTC. The V call is TRBV28, the J call TRBJ2-7; possible D gene TRBD1, 5 bases. The V and J ends lost 5 bases and 2 bases respectively, with 19 bases between them. CDR3 length: 16 amino acids. The germline CDR1 and CDR2 sequences are MDHEN and SYDVKM.

The chain employs TRBV6-5 and TRBJ1-2; 8 bases line up with TRBD1. CDR1 MNHEY and CDR2 SVGAGI come from the germline V gene. V shed 0 bases and J 8 bases; nucleotides not matched to a gene: 2. The CDR3 consists of 13 residues. CDR3 protein: CASSYSSGGGYTF. The CDR3, as DNA: TGTGCCAGCAGTTACTCGTCAGGGGGCGGCTACACCTTC.

V gene TRBV19 combines with J gene TRBJ1-3, with D unclear. Germline V gene data show CDR1 as LNHDA and CDR2 as SQIVND (reference sequence). The CDR3 covers 12 residues. V lost 3 bases, J lost 8 bases, and 8 bases lay in between. The CDR3 nucleotides are TGTGCCAGTAGTATCGGGGTCGACACCATATATTTT. It is translated as CASSIGVDTIYF.

The rearrangement links TRBV4-1 to TRBJ2-7; 11 nucleotides agree with TRBD2. In germline, CDR1 is MGHRA, CDR2 YSYEKL. This CDR3 spans 16 amino acids. The V gene end was trimmed by 0 bases and the J gene end by 2 bases; junction bases not matched to a gene: 3. The CDR3 coding sequence is TGCGCCAGCAGCCAAGAGCCTAGCGGGAGGACCTACGAGCAGTACTTC. It specifies CASSQEPSGRTYEQYF.

This sequence joins TRBV27 and TRBJ1-1; a weak D match, TRBD1 (5 bases). Trimming took off 3 bases at V and 5 bases at J, with 19 bases between the two ends. Germline V CDR1 and CDR2: MNHEY, SMNVEV (reference sequence). The CDR3 is 16 amino acids. CDR3 sequence (DNA): TGTGCCAGCAGTTTGGTAGGATATAGTAGGGGAACTGAAGCTTTCTTT. Its protein is CASSLVGYSRGTEAFF.

This clone appeared once. In the same sample, other DNA sequences code for this CDR3. The rearrangement uses TRBV27 and TRBJ1-5; 8 bases align to TRBD1. CDR1 is MNHEY, CDR2 SMNVEV, per germline (reference sequence). The CDR3 extends over 15 amino acids. The J segment lost 1 base and the V segment lost 5 bases, leaving 4 bases of the junction unmatched. The CDR3 DNA is TGTGCCAGCAGTCTGACAGGGGCGAGCAATCAGCCCCAGCATTTT. This gives the protein CASSLTGASNQPQHF.

The V gene is TRBV27, the J gene TRBJ2-1; 7 bases fit TRBD2. Germline V gene data show CDR1 as MNHEY and CDR2 as SMNVEV (reference sequence). There are 17 residues in the CDR3. V shed 3 bases and J 3 bases; nucleotides not matched to a gene: 11. In DNA, the CDR3 is TGTGCCAGCAGTTTGGGAGGGCCTTTGGGCTTCTACAATGAGCAGTTCTTC. This codes for CASSLGGPLGFYNEQFF.

The V call is TRBV4-1, the J call TRBJ2-7; 9 nucleotides match TRBD1. The trim removed 6 bases at V and 3 bases at J, leaving 6 bases unmatched. Looked up from germline, CDR1 is MGHRA and CDR2 is YSYEKL. The CDR3 spans 14 residues. In DNA, the CDR3 is TGCGCCAGCAGTCTTTTGGACAGGGGCTACGAGCAGTACTTC. Protein product: CASSLLDRGYEQYF.

The sample holds a few counts of this clone. The chain combines TRBV10-3 with TRBJ1-5, with D maybe TRBD1 (6 bases). The CDR3 has 15 amino acids. Deletions cut 6 bases from V and 8 bases from J, with 20 bases between. Germline V gives CDR1 ENHRY, CDR2 SYGVKD. The CDR3 coding sequence is TGTGCCATCAGACCGGGACACCGCCCCGGGGAGCCCCAGCATTTT. This translates into CAIRPGHRPGEPQHF.

The genes are TRBV7-9 and TRBJ1-3; D unclear. In germline, CDR1 is SEHNR, CDR2 FQNEAQ (reference sequence). CDR3 length: 16 amino acids. Trimming removed 1 base from V and 0 bases from J, with 10 bases in between. DNA for the CDR3: TGTGCCAGCAGCTTAGATCTGCGGAGCTCTGGAAACACCATATATTTT. This gives the protein CASSLDLRSSGNTIYF.

The V and J genes are TRBV29-1 and TRBJ2-2; 10 bases are a match to TRBD1. Trimming took 7 bases from V and 5 from J; bases not matched to a gene: 10. Germline-derived CDR1 and CDR2 are SQVTM and ANQGSEA. The CDR3 covers 15 residues. The CDR3 region has the DNA TGCAGCGCCCTGCCCGGGACAGGGGTGACCGGGGAGCTGTTTTTT. It yields the protein CSALPGTGVTGELFF.

The J gene is TRBJ1-5, the V gene TRBV19; TRBD1 agrees at 7 bases. Germline CDR1 LNHDA, CDR2 SQIVND (reference sequence). This CDR3 is 15 amino acids long. V dropped 5 bases and J dropped 1; count of bases not matched to a gene: 5. CDR3 loop: CASSGDSWSNQPQHF. CDR3 coding DNA: TGTGCCAGTAGTGGGGACAGCTGGAGCAATCAGCCCCAGCATTTT.

The rearrangement joins TRBV9 to TRBJ2-1; 7 bases match TRBD2. V shed 0 bases and J 0 bases; nucleotides not matched to a gene: 3. Germline V gene lookup returns CDR1 SGDLS and CDR2 YYNGEE. CDR3 size: 16 residues. Written as DNA, the CDR3 is TGTGCCAGCAGCGTAGGGCGGGAGAGCTCCTACAATGAGCAGTTCTTC. Translating it yields CASSVGRESSYNEQFF.